A selection of T cell receptor beta chains follows, all from one sample in a study of T cells after yellow fever vaccination. Each CDR3 protein gets one entry after TCRdb re-called the 5' RACE reads with MiXCR. Of about 10,000 distinct CDR3 sequences in the sample, 4% to 6% were seen once. Sample: PBMCs, either bulk or a sorted T-cell subset (CD4+, CD8+, memory, or dextramer-sorted; not recorded which), taken roughly 15 days after the first yellow fever vaccination. The origin of the receptors is a young man who received the YFV17D yellow fever vaccine. Each CDR3 is given without its conserved first and last residue.

v_gene	j_gene	CDR3aa
TRBV4-1	TRBJ2-5	ASSQDSFRARPQETQY
TRBV14	TRBJ1-1	ASSRNTEAF
TRBV18	TRBJ2-5	ASSPGLTRETQY
TRBV4-1	TRBJ1-5	ASSQELQPQPQH
TRBV29-1	TRBJ1-2	SVGGQGYGYT
TRBV5-1	TRBJ1-1	ASSGEPSTEAF
TRBV3-1	TRBJ2-1	ASSQDWGSYNEQF
TRBV6-6	TRBJ2-5	ASNHQETQY
TRBV5-1	TRBJ2-4	ASSFATGENIQY
TRBV7-3	TRBJ1-2	ASSFRETPGNGYT
TRBV10-3	TRBJ2-3	AISEWGYTDTQY
TRBV2	TRBJ2-1	ASSGPYNEQF
TRBV15	TRBJ1-1	ATSRAPAGGTEAF
TRBV4-3	TRBJ2-4	ASSQDLGTSNIQY
TRBV7-2	TRBJ1-5	ASSRYSNQPQH
TRBV11-2	TRBJ2-3	ASSYSVVTDTQY
TRBV7-2	TRBJ1-5	ASSYLGTGNNQPQH
TRBV7-2	TRBJ2-3	ASSLGPPAASTDTQY
TRBV5-1	TRBJ1-1	ASSIAGTGGNTEAF
TRBV5-1	TRBJ1-6	ASSLGQDLSPLH
TRBV28	TRBJ2-2	ASSFGPTGELF
TRBV5-6	TRBJ2-5	ASSNQQGPETQY
TRBV6-1	TRBJ2-7	ASVRSSEGALEQY
TRBV28	TRBJ2-3	ASSHDMGQTGDTQY
TRBV29-1	TRBJ1-2	SVEDPGASYGYT